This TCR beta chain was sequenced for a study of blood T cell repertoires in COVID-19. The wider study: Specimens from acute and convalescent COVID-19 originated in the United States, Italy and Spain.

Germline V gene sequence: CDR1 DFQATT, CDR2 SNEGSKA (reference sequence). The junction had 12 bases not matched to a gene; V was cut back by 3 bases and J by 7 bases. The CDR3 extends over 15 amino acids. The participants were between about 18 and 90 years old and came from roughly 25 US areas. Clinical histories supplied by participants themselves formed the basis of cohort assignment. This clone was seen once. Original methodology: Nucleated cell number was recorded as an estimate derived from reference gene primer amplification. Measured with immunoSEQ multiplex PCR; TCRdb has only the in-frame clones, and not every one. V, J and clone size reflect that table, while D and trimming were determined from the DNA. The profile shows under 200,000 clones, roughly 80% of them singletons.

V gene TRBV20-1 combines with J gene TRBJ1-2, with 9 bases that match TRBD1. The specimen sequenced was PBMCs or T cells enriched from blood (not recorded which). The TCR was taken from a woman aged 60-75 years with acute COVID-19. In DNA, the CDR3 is TGCAGTGCTAGTGGGGGAGGACAGGGGATTTTTGGCTACACCTTC. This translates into CSASGGGQGIFGYTF.